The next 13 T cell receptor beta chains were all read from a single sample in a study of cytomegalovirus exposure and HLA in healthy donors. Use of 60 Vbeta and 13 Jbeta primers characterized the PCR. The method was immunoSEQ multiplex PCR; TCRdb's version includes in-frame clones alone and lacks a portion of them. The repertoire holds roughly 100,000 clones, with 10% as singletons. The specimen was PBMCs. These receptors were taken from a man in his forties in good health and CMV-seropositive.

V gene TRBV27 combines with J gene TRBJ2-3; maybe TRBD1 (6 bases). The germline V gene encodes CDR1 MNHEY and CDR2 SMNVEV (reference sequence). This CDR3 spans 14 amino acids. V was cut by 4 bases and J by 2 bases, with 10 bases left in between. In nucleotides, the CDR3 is TGTGCCAGCAGTTGGGGGCCACCCACAGATACGCAGTATTTT. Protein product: CASSWGPPTDTQYF.

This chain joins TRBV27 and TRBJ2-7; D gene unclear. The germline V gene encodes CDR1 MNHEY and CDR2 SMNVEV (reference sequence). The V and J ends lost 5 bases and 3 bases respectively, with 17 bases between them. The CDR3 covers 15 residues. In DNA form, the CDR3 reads TGTGCCAGCAGTCCCCGCTACCTATCCCACTACGAGCAGTACTTC. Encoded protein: CASSPRYLSHYEQYF.

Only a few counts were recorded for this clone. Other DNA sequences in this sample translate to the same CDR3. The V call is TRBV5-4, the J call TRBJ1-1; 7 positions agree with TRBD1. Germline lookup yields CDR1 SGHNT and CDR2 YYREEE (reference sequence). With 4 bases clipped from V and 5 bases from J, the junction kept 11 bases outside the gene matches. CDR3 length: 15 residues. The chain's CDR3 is CASSRSTGLETEAFF. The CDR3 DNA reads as TGTGCCAGCAGCAGGTCGACAGGGTTGGAGACTGAAGCTTTCTTT.

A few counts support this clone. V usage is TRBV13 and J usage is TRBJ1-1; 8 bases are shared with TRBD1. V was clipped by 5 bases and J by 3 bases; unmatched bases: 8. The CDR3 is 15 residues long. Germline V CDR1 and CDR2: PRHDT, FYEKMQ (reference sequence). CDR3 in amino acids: CASSPSTGAYTEAFF. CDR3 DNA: TGTGCCAGCAGCCCGTCGACAGGGGCCTACACTGAAGCTTTCTTT. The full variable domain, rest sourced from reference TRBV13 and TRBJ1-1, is AAGVIQSPRHLIKEKRETATLKCYPIPRHDTVYWYQQGPGQDPQFLISFYEKMQSDKGSIPDRFSAQQFSDYHSELNMSSLELGDSALYFCASSPSTGAYTEAFFGQGTRLTVV.

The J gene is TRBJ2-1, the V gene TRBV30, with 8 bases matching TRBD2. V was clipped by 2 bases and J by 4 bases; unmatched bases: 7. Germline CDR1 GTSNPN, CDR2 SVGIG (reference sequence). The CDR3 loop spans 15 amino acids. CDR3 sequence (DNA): TGTGCCTGGAGTCGCGGGCTAGCGGGTTACAATGAGCAGTTCTTC. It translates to CAWSRGLAGYNEQFF. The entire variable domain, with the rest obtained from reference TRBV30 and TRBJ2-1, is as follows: SQTIHQWPATLVQPVGSPLSLECTVEGTSNPNLYWYRQAAGRGLQLLFYSVGIGQISSEVPQNLSASRPQDRQFILSSKKLLLSDSGFYLCAWSRGLAGYNEQFFGPGTRLTVL.

In DNA, the CDR3 is TGCAGTGCTATGCGCATCACTGAAGCTTTCTTT. This gives the protein CSAMRITEAFF. The chain employs TRBV20-1 and TRBJ1-1; D is unresolved. The CDR3 loop spans 11 amino acids. Germline V gives CDR1 DFQATT, CDR2 SNEGSKA (reference sequence). Between the trimmed V and J ends, which lost 4 bases and 4 bases, there was a span of 7 bases.

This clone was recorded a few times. DNA for the CDR3: TGTGCCACCAAGGTTCAGGGTGGTTTTGGAAACACCATATATTTT. Translation gives CATKVQGGFGNTIYF. This rearrangement joins TRBV15 to TRBJ1-3, with D tentatively TRBD1 (5 bases). Trimming cost V 7 bases and J 3 bases, with 16 bases left between them. The CDR3 spans 15 residues. Germline loops: CDR1 LNHNV, CDR2 YYDKDF (reference sequence).

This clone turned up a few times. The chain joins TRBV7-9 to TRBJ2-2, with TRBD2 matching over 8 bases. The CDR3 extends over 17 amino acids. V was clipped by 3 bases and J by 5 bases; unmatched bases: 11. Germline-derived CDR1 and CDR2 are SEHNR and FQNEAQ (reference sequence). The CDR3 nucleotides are TGTGCCAGCAGCTTTTTGCAACCCGGGACTAGTACCGGGGAGCTGTTTTTT. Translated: CASSFLQPGTSTGELFF.

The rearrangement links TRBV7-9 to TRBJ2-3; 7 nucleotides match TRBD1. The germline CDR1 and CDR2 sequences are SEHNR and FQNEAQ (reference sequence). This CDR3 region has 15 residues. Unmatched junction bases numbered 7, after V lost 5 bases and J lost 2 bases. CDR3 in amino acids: CASSVETGSTDTQYF. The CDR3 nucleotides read TGTGCCAGCAGCGTAGAGACAGGGTCCACAGATACGCAGTATTTT.

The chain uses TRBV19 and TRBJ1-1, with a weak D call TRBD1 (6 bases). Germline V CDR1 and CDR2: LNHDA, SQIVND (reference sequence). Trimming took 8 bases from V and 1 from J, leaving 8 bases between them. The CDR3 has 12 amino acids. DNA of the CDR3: TGTGCCAGTCCGGACAGGAACACTGAAGCTTTCTTT. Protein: CASPDRNTEAFF.

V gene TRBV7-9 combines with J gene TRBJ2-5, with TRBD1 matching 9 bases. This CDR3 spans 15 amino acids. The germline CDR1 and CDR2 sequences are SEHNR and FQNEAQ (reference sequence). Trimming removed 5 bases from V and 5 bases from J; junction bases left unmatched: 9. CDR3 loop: CASSTRTGDRETQYF. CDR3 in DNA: TGTGCCAGCAGCACCCGGACAGGGGATAGGGAGACCCAGTACTTC.

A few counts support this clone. CDR3 nucleotides: TGTGCCAGCAGCTTAGCGGACCAGACAGGGACCCGCAATGGCTACACCTTC. This encodes CASSLADQTGTRNGYTF. The chain carries TRBV7-9 and TRBJ1-2, with 7 bases aligning to TRBD1. The CDR3 covers 17 residues. Germline trimming cut 0 bases from V and 6 bases from J; bases unmatched to any gene: 13. The germline gives CDR1 SEHNR, CDR2 FQNEAQ (reference sequence).

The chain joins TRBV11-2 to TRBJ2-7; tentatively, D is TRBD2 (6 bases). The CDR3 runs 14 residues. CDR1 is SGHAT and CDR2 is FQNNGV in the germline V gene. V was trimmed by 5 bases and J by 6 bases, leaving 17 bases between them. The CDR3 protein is CASSPRLGGGEQYF. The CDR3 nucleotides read TGTGCCAGCAGCCCGAGGCTGGGGGGTGGCGAGCAGTACTTC.